Below are 13 T cell receptor beta chains sequenced from a single sample in a study of blood T cell repertoires in COVID-19. Generated by immunoSEQ multiplex PCR, the TCRdb table keeps only in-frame clones and is missing some. The sample records 250,000 to 350,000 clones, roughly nine tenths being singletons. What was sequenced was peripheral blood. All receptors come from a man aged 18 to 30 with active or convalescent COVID-19.

This clone was seen once. The chain couples TRBV12-3 or TRBV12-4 to TRBJ1-3; TRBD1 matches 9 bases. The CDR3 consists of 13 residues. Unmatched junction bases numbered 3, after V lost 5 bases and J lost 7 bases. DNA for the CDR3: TGTGCCAGCAGTACCGACAGGGGGAACACCATATATTTT. Amino acids: CASSTDRGNTIYF.

The chain has TRBV5-1 and TRBJ1-1; 7 bases fit TRBD1. The J segment lost 1 base and the V segment lost 0 bases, leaving 3 bases of the junction unmatched. Germline-derived CDR1 and CDR2 are SGHRS and YFSETQ. CDR3 length: 15 residues. CDR3 amino acids: CASSLGTGGNTEAFF. CDR3 DNA: TGCGCCAGCAGCTTGGGGACAGGCGGGAACACTGAAGCTTTCTTT. Drawing the rest from reference TRBV5-1 and TRBJ1-1, the complete variable domain is KAGVTQTPRYLIKTRGQQVTLSCSPISGHRSVSWYQQTPGQGLQFLFEYFSETQRNKGNFPGRFSGRQFSNSRSEMNVSTLELGDSALYLCASSLGTGGNTEAFFGQGTRLTVV.

V gene TRBV7-3 combines with J gene TRBJ2-3; tentative D call: TRBD2 (5 bases). Germline lookup yields CDR1 SGHTA and CDR2 FQGTGA. V was pared by 5 bases and J by 6 bases, with 9 bases between. The CDR3 totals 12 residues. The CDR3 sequence: CASSPSGDTQYF. The CDR3 DNA reads TGTGCCAGCAGCCCCAGCGGTGATACGCAGTATTTT.

The V call is TRBV28, the J call TRBJ2-7; no clear D. The CDR3 sequence is 14 residues long. Germline V gene sequence: CDR1 MDHEN, CDR2 SYDVKM. The germline V and J ends were trimmed by 2 bases and 3 bases, with 11 bases remaining between them. The CDR3 nucleotides are TGTGCCAGCAGTTTAACTCTTTCGGGCTACGAGCAGTACTTC. Translated, it gives CASSLTLSGYEQYF.

As for this clone: The same CDR3 arises from other DNA sequences in this sample as well. The chain uses TRBV19 and TRBJ1-1; TRBD1 is a possible D gene (6 bases). Deletions cut 5 bases from V and 0 bases from J, with 10 bases between. Germline V lookup: CDR1 LNHDA, CDR2 SQIVND (reference sequence). This CDR3 comprises 14 residues. CDR3 nucleotides: TGTGCCAGTAGTCCCGGGACATTGAACACTGAAGCTTTCTTT. Translation: CASSPGTLNTEAFF.

The chain couples TRBV4-1 to TRBJ2-3; 13 bases fit TRBD2. V lost 6 bases to trimming and J lost 0 bases; unmatched junction nucleotides: 9. Germline CDR1 reads MGHRA; CDR2 reads YSYEKL. The length of the CDR3 is 18 residues. CDR3 DNA: TGCGCCAGCAGGGGCTCCGGGACTAGCGGGGCGAGCACAGATACGCAGTATTTT. It encodes CASRGSGTSGASTDTQYF.

This clone was picked up one time. The chain employs TRBV6-5 and TRBJ1-3; 10 nucleotides line up with TRBD1. V was clipped by 3 bases and J by 2 bases; unmatched bases: 4. This CDR3 contains 16 residues. CDR1 MNHEY and CDR2 SVGAGI come from the germline V gene. The CDR3 DNA reads as TGTGCCAGCAGTTATTCCGGGACAGGGGCTGGAAACACCATATATTTT. It specifies CASSYSGTGAGNTIYF.

J is TRBJ2-3 and V is TRBV11-2, with TRBD2 matching 7 bases. The V and J ends lost 1 base and 6 bases, in that order; junction bases with no gene match: 10. Germline V gene sequence: CDR1 SGHAT, CDR2 FQNNGV. This CDR3 comprises 16 residues. CDR3 nucleotide sequence: TGTGCCAGCAGCTTAGTAGGTGGCCGGCGGGGGGATACGCAGTATTTT. Its protein product is CASSLVGGRRGDTQYF.

This chain joins TRBV19 and TRBJ2-7, with D possibly TRBD1 on 5 matching bases. Trimming took off 4 bases at V and 5 bases at J, with 9 bases between the two ends. Germline CDR1 LNHDA, CDR2 SQIVND (reference sequence). The CDR3 length is 12 residues. CDR3 nucleotides: TGTGCCAGTAGTACAGGGTTGGACGAGCAGTACTTC. As protein: CASSTGLDEQYF. The full variable domain, its missing parts supplied by reference TRBV19 and TRBJ2-7, is DGGITQSPKYLFRKEGQNVTLSCEQNLNHDAMYWYRQDPGQGLRLIYYSQIVNDFQKGDIAEGYSVSREKKESFPLTVTSAQKNPTAFYLCASSTGLDEQYFGPGTRLTVT.

The chain has TRBV19 and TRBJ2-2; 7 nucleotides line up with TRBD2. Germline values: CDR1 LNHDA, CDR2 SQIVND (reference sequence). The V and J ends lost 7 bases and 5 bases, in that order; junction bases with no gene match: 4. This CDR3 spans 13 amino acids. For the CDR3, the DNA is TGTGCCAGTACGGGGAGGGAGACCGGGGAGCTGTTTTTT. It encodes CASTGRETGELFF.

The gene calls are TRBV3-1 (or the pseudogene TRBV3-2) and TRBJ2-1; 11 bases line up with TRBD2. Per the germline V gene, CDR1 is LGHDT and CDR2 is YNNKEL (reference sequence). This CDR3 contains 14 residues. V dropped 5 bases and J dropped 8; count of bases not matched to a gene: 5. CDR3 nucleotides: TGTGCCAGCAGCGAAGGACTAGCGGGCGATGAGCAGTTCTTC. Its translation: CASSEGLAGDEQFF.

The chain couples TRBV19 to TRBJ2-1; TRBD2 agrees at 7 bases. Germline trimming cut 7 bases from V and 1 base from J; bases unmatched to any gene: 7. The CDR3 has 15 amino acids. Germline lookup yields CDR1 LNHDA and CDR2 SQIVND (reference sequence). CDR3 coding DNA: TGTGCCAGTACGATTCCTAGCGGATCCTACAATGAGCAGTTCTTC. It codes for CASTIPSGSYNEQFF.

This clone was counted between two and nine times. The chain is built from TRBV6-6 and TRBJ2-1; 7 nucleotides align to TRBD2. This CDR3 contains 13 residues. Germline V gene sequence: CDR1 MNHNY, CDR2 SVGAGI (reference sequence). The V segment lost 0 bases and the J segment 9 bases; nucleotides outside the gene matches: 2. The CDR3 loop is CASSYSPGGEQFF. CDR3 nucleotides: TGTGCCAGCAGTTACTCCCCGGGGGGTGAGCAGTTCTTC.